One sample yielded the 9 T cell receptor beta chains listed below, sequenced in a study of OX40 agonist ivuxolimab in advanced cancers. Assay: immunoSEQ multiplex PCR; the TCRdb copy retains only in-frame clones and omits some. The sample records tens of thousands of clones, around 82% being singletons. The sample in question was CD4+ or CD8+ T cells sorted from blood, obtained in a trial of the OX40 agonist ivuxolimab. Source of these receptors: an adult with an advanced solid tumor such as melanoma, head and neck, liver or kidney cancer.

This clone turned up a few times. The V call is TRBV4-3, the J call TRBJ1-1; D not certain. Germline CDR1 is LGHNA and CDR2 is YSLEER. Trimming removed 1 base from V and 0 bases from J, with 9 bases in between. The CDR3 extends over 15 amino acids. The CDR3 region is CASSQGPRVNTEAFF. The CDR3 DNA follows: TGCGCCAGCAGCCAAGGCCCTCGGGTGAACACTGAAGCTTTCTTT.

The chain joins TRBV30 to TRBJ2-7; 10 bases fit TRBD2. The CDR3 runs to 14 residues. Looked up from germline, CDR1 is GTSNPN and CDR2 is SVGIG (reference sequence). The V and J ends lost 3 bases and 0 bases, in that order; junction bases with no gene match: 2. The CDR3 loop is CAWSSGRASYEQYF. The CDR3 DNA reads TGTGCCTGGAGCAGCGGGAGGGCCTCCTACGAGCAGTACTTC.

The CDR3 reads CASSIRGQPGYTF. The CDR3 nucleotides are TGTGCCAGTAGTATTCGGGGGCAGCCTGGCTACACCTTC. This chain links TRBV19 with TRBJ1-2, with D maybe TRBD1 (6 bases). Germline values: CDR1 LNHDA, CDR2 SQIVND (reference sequence). This CDR3 has 13 amino acids. Deletions cut 3 bases from V and 7 bases from J, with 12 bases between.

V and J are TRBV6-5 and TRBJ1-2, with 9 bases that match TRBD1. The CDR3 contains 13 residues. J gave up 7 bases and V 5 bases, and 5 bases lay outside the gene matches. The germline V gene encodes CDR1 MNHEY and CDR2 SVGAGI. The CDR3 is CASSERQGVGYTF. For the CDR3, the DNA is TGTGCCAGCAGTGAACGACAGGGGGTTGGCTACACCTTC.

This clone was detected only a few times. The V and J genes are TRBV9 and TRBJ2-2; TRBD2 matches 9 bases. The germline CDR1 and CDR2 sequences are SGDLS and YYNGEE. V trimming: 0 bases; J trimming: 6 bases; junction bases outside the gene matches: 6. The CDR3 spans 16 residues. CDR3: CASSVGGRAIAGELFF. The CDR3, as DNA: TGTGCCAGCAGCGTAGGCGGGAGGGCCATAGCCGGGGAGCTGTTTTTT.

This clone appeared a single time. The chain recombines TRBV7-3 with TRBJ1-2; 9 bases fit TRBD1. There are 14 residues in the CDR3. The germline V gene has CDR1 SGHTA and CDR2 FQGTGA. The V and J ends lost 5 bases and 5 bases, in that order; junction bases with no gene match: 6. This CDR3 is CASSDRDRVYGYTF. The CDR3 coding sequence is TGTGCCAGCAGCGACCGGGACAGGGTTTATGGCTACACCTTC.

The CDR3 DNA reads TGTGCCACATTGGGACGAGGGGCAGATACGCAGTATTTT. Its translation is CATLGRGADTQYF. The chain carries TRBV19 and TRBJ2-3, with D perhaps given as TRBD1 or TRBD2 (5 bases each). The CDR3 runs to 13 residues. The germline CDR1 and CDR2 sequences are LNHDA and SQIVND (reference sequence). Trimming left V 10 bases short and J 4 bases short, with 15 bases between. The whole variable domain, filled in from reference TRBV19 and TRBJ2-3, reads DGGITQSPKYLFRKEGQNVTLSCEQNLNHDAMYWYRQDPGQGLRLIYYSQIVNDFQKGDIAEGYSVSREKKESFPLTVTSAQKNPTAFYLCATLGRGADTQYFGPGTRLTVL.

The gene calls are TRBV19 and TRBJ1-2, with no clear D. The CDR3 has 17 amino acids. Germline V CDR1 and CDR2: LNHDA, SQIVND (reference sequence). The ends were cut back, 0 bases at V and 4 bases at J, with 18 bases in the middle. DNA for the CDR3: TGTGCCAGTAGTATAGATGGGTCCCCCCGGGTCGGCTATGGCTACACCTTC. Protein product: CASSIDGSPRVGYGYTF.

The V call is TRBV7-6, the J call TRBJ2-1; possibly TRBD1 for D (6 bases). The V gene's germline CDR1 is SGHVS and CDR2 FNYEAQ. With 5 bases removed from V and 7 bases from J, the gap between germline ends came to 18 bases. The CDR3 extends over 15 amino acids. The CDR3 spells CASSTRPTGSNEQFF. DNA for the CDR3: TGTGCCAGCAGCACCAGACCTACAGGGTCGAATGAGCAGTTCTTC.